These T cell receptor beta chains were read from a single sample in a study of beta chain features in type 1 diabetes. The repertoire was sequenced with immunoSEQ multiplex PCR; TCRdb's copy has only in-frame clones and lacks some. The sample shows approximately 170,000 clones, approximately 8.4% of them seen only once. The sequenced material came from central memory CD4+ T cells from blood. Receptors originate from a woman aged 18-35 years in good health. Each CDR3 is given without its conserved first and last residue. The order of the fields is V gene, J gene, CDR3 protein.

TRBV7-2	TRBJ2-3	ASIRTSGEGGTQY
TRBV7-2	TRBJ1-5	ASSPGVEGQPQH
TRBV6-6	TRBJ1-2	ASSRRQGAYHGYT
TRBV6-5	TRBJ2-3	ASSYGLASTDTQY
TRBV7-2	TRBJ2-2	ASSLSPSGTGELF
TRBV18	TRBJ1-1	ASSPGIQVNTEAF
TRBV29-1	TRBJ1-1	SVDGTGGVTEAF
TRBV18	TRBJ1-1	ASSSDMMNTEAF
TRBV6-6	TRBJ1-1	ASSYGLGGDAF
TRBV5-4	TRBJ2-7	ASSRSTGSYEQY
TRBV10-2	TRBJ2-7	ASSDTGQGRPYEQY
TRBV5-1	TRBJ2-5	ASRNSGYRGETQY
TRBV19	TRBJ2-2	ASSILASGEAGELF
TRBV6-5	TRBJ1-1	ASSYGPPRTEAF
TRBV7-9	TRBJ1-2	ASSPQPDRGYGYT
TRBV10-3	TRBJ1-2	ATTANYGYT
TRBV30	TRBJ1-2	ARQKNNYGYT
TRBV7-9	TRBJ1-2	ASSLPGQGDYGYT
TRBV7-9	TRBJ2-1	ASSFGLAAYNEQF
TRBV27	TRBJ2-5	ASSSAGVEKTQY
TRBV7-3	TRBJ2-7	ASSLMVGAEQY
TRBV7-2	TRBJ2-2	ASSRGGANTGELF
TRBV4-3	TRBJ1-4	ASSQQGAGSEKLF
TRBV19	TRBJ1-2	ASSPLQGDYGYT
TRBV6-6	TRBJ2-7	ASSSPTGANEQY
TRBV9	TRBJ1-1	ASSVSTGQGTEAF